The T cell receptor (beta chain) described here comes from a study of T-cell reconstitution after alpha-beta-depleted transplantation in children. Study-level findings and limits: Roughly two months post-transplant, alpha-beta T cells reportedly originated from several hundred graft clones that had expanded. Newly produced T cells mostly provided counts and TCRbeta diversity after one year, as hyperexpanded clones declined.

As it was prepared, the TCRbeta library received unique molecular identifiers. One entry per CDR3 protein results from TCRdb running MiXCR on the PCR reads. The sample has about 160,000 distinct CDR3 sequences; 11% are singletons. As for this clonotype: Its antigen is still unknown.

Here the sequenced sample was PBMCs, taken before TCRalphabeta/CD19-depleted stem cell transplant. This receptor was identified in a boy younger than 10 with acute myeloid leukemia, due to receive a stem cell transplant.

Here the CDR3 DNA reads TGTGCCAGCAGTCGACCTCTGGAGGCCCAGCATTTT. This translates into CASSRPLEAQHF. This chain joins TRBV12-3 or TRBV12-4 and TRBJ1-5; D not resolved. The length of the CDR3 is 12 residues. V lost 5 bases, J lost 11 bases, and 13 bases lay in between.